This T cell receptor gamma chain was captured in a study of γδ T cells in repeated Plasmodium falciparum infection. On the study more broadly: Each infection was followed by sampling at 21 days, plus baseline and some pre-infection draws.

Findings and caveats of the study: Malian donors came from one small rural village, predominantly one ethnic group. Malian children's Vdelta2-negative repertoires appeared more expanded and less diverse than Australians'. In Vdelta2-negative, largely Vdelta1+, gammadelta repertoires, repeated controlled infections appeared to drive clonal selection waves.

TCRdb fed the multiplex PCR reads into CATT to redo clone calling. The sample includes approximately 26,000 gamma-chain clones, approximately 2.9% of them seen just once. Gammadelta T cells were flow-sorted from PBMC into Vgamma9/Vdelta2+ and Vdelta2-negative populations for bulk analysis. Germline V gene sequence: CDR1 GITISATS, CDR2 ISYDGTV (reference sequence). CDR3 length: 15 residues. This clone was seen at least ten times. The antigen remains undetermined. For this DNA, TCRdb reports the protein of a much larger clone, which diverges at residue 10, most likely from a read error; the protein presented here is translated directly from the DNA.

The chain is built from TRGV9 and TRGJP2. Material: gamma-delta T cells from blood. This clonotype originated in a pool of human donors (malaria-infected and uninfected, not separated). CDR3 coding DNA: TGTGCCTTGTGGGAGCCGGTCGGTAGTGCTTGGATCAAGACGTTT. This translates into CALWEPVGSAWIKTF.